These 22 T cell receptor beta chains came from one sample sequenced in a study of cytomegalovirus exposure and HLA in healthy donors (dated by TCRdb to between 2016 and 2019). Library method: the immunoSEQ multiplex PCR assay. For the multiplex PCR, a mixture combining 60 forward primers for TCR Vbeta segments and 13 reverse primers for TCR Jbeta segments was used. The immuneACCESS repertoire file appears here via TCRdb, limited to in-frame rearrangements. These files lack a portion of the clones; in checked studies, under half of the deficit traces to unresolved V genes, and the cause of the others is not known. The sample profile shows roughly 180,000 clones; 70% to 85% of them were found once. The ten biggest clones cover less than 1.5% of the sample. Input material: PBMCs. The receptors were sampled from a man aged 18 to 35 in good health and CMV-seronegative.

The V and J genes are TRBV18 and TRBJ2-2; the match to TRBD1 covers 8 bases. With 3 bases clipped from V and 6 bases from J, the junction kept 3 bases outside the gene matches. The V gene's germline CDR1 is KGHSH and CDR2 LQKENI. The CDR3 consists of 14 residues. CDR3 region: CASSPRTGPGELFF. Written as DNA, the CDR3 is TGTGCCAGCTCACCGCGGACAGGGCCCGGGGAGCTGTTTTTT.

The CDR3: CASSVKAGGYNEQFF. CDR3 nucleotide sequence: TGTGCCAGCAGCGTCAAGGCGGGAGGCTACAATGAGCAGTTCTTC. This chain joins TRBV9 and TRBJ2-1; 8 nucleotides agree with TRBD2. Germline values: CDR1 SGDLS, CDR2 YYNGEE. This CDR3 spans 15 amino acids. V gave up 2 bases and J gave up 3 bases; unmatched junction bases: 4.

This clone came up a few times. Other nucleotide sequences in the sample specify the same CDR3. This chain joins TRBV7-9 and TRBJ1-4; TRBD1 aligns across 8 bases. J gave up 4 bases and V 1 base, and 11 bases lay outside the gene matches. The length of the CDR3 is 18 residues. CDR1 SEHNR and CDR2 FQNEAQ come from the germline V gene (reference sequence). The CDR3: CASSLEGTGSRRNEKLFF. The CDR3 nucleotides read TGTGCCAGCAGCTTAGAAGGGACAGGATCGCGTCGTAATGAAAAACTGTTTTTT. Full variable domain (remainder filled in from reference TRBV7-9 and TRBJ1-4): DTGVSQNPRHKITKRGQNVTFRCDPISEHNRLYWYRQTLGQGPEFLTYFQNEAQLEKSRLLSDRFSAERPKGSFSTLEIQRTEQGDSAMYLCASSLEGTGSRRNEKLFFGSGTQLSVL.

CDR3 coding DNA: TGTGCCGGCGCTCTAGGTCCCAGAGCTTCCTACACCTTC. Protein product: CAGALGPRASYTF. The rearrangement uses TRBV6-1 and TRBJ1-2; D unresolved. Between the trimmed V and J ends, which lost 11 bases and 10 bases, there was a span of 23 bases. CDR3 length: 13 residues. Germline V gene sequence: CDR1 MNHNS, CDR2 SASEGT.

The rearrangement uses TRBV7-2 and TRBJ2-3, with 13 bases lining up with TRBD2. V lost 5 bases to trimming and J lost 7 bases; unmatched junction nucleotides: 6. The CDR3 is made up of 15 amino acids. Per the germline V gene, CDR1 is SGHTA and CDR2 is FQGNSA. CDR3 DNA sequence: TGTGCCAGCAGCCCGACCGGGACTAGCGGGAATACGCAGTATTTT. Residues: CASSPTGTSGNTQYF.

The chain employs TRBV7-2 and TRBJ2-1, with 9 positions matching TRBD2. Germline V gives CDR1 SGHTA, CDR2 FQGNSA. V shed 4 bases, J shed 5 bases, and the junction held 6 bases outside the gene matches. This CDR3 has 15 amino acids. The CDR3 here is CASSYRTSDHNEQFF. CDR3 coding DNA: TGTGCCAGCAGCTATCGGACTAGCGACCACAATGAGCAGTTCTTC.

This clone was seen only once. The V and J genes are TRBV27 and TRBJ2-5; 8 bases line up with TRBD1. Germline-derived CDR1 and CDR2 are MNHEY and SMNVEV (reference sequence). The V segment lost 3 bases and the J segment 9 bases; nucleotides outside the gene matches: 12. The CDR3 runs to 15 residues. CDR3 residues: CASSFLGQAIRAQYF. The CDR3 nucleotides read TGTGCCAGCAGTTTCCTGGGACAGGCCATACGGGCCCAGTACTTC.

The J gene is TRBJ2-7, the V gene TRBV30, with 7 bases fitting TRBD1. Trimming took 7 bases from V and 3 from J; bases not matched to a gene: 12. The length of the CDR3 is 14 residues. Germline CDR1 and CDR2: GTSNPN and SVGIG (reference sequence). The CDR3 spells CAYGKGAIGYEQYF. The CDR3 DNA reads TGTGCCTACGGCAAGGGGGCCATAGGCTACGAGCAGTACTTC.

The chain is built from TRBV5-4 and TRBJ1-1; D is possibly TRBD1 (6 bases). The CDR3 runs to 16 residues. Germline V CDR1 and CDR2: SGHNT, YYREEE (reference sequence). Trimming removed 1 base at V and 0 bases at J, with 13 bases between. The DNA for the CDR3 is TGTGCCAGCAGCTTGATGGGGGCACGCATGAACACTGAAGCTTTCTTT. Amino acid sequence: CASSLMGARMNTEAFF.

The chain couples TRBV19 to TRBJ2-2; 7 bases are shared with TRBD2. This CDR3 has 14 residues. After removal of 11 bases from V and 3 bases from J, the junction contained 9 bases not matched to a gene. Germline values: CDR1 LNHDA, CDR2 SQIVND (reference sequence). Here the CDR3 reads CAVAGVAYTGELFF. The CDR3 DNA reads TGTGCCGTTGCGGGGGTAGCGTACACCGGGGAGCTGTTTTTT.

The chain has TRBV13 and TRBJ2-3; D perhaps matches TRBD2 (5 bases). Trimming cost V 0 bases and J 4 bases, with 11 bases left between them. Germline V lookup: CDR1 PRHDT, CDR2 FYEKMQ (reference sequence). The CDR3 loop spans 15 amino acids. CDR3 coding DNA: TGTGCCAGCAGCTTAGGTTCCGGGGTGTCAGATACGCAGTATTTT. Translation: CASSLGSGVSDTQYF.

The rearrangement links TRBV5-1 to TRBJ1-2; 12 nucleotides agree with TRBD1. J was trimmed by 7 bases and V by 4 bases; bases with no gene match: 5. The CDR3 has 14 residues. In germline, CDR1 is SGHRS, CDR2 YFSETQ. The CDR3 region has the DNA TGCGCCAGCAGCGCGGGACAGGGGGCTAGTGGCTACACCTTC. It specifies CASSAGQGASGYTF.

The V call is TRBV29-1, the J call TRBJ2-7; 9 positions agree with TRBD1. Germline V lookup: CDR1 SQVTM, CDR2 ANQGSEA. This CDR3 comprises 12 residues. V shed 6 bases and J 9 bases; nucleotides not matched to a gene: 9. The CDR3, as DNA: TGCAGCGTGGAACGGACAGGGGAAGGGCAGTACTTC. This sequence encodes CSVERTGEGQYF.

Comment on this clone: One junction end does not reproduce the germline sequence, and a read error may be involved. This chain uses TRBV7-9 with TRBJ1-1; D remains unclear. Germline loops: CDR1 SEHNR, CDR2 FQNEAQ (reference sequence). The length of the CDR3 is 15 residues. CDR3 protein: CSSSLAGSRNTEAFF. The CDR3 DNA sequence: TGTTCCAGCAGCTTGGCAGGATCGCGGAACACTGAAGCTTTCTTT.

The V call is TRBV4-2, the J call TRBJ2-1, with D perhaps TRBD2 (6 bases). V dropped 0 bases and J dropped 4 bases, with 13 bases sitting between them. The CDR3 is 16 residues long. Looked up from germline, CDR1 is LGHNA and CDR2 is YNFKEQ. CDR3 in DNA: TGTGCCAGCAGCCAAGATATAGCGGAGAATTACAATGAGCAGTTCTTC. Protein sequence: CASSQDIAENYNEQFF.

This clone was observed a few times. The CDR3 spells CASSQGNGGTGELFF. The CDR3 DNA follows: TGCGCCAGCAGCCAAGGTAACGGCGGTACCGGGGAGCTGTTTTTT. V and J are TRBV4-3 and TRBJ2-2; D is ambiguous. Germline loops: CDR1 LGHNA, CDR2 YSLEER. This CDR3 is 15 amino acids long. The ends were cut back, 1 base at V and 5 bases at J, with 11 bases in the middle.

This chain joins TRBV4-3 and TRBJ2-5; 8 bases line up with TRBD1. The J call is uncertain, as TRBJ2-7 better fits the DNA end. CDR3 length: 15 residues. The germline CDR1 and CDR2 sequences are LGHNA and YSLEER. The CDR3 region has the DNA TGCGCCAGCAGCCAAGATGGTGGGACAGGAAGCGAGCAGTACTTC. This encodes CASSQDGGTGSEQYF.

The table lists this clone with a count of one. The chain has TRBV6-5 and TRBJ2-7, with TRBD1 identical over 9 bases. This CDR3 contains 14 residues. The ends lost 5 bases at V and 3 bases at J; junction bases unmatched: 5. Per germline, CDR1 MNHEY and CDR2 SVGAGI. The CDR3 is CASSPDRGFYEQYF. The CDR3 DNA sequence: TGTGCCAGCAGTCCAGACAGGGGGTTCTACGAGCAGTACTTC.

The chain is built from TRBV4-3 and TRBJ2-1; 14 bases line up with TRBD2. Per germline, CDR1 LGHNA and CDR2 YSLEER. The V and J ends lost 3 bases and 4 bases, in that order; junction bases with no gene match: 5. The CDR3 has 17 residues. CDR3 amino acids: CASSQRTSGGQYNEQFF. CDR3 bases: TGCGCCAGCAGCCAGAGGACTAGCGGGGGGCAATACAATGAGCAGTTCTTC.

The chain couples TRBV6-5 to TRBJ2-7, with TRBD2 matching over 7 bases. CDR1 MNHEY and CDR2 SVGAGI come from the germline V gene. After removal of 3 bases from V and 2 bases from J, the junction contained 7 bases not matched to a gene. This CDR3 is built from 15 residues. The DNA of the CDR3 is TGTGCCAGCAGTTATGGGGGAGGGGCGCCCTACGAGCAGTACTTC. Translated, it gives CASSYGGGAPYEQYF.

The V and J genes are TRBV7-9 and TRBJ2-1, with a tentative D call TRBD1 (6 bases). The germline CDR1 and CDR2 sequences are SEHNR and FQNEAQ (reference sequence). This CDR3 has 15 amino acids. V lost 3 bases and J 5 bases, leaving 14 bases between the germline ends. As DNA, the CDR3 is TGTGCCAGCAGCTTCGGTCAGGGGAAGAACAATGAGCAGTTCTTC. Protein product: CASSFGQGKNNEQFF. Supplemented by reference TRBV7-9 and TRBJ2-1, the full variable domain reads DTGVSQNPRHKITKRGQNVTFRCDPISEHNRLYWYRQTLGQGPEFLTYFQNEAQLEKSRLLSDRFSAERPKGSFSTLEIQRTEQGDSAMYLCASSFGQGKNNEQFFGPGTRLTVL.

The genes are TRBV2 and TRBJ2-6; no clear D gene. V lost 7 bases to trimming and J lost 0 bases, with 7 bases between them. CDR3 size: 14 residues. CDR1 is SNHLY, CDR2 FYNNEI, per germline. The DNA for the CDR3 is TGTGCCAGCACCTCGAGCTCTGGGGCCAACGTCCTGACTTTC. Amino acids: CASTSSSGANVLTF.